The sequence of this TCR beta chain was determined in a study of blood T cell repertoires in COVID-19. With regard to this clone: The same CDR3 can be traced to other DNA sequences in this sample.

Sequenced by immunoSEQ multiplex PCR; TCRdb stores in-frame clones only, minus some. In the table there are around 700,000 clones, 90% of which are singletons. This CDR3 contains 13 residues. The ends lost 3 bases at V and 5 bases at J; junction bases unmatched: 2. Germline CDR1 reads SGHVS; CDR2 reads FNYEAQ. The V gene is TRBV7-6, the J gene TRBJ1-1; 8 bases map to TRBD1. This TCR was recovered from a woman aged 18-30 years with acute or convalescent COVID-19. Sequenced sample: peripheral blood. The CDR3 DNA follows: TGTGCCAGCAGCTTTACAGGGGGGACTGAAGCTTTCTTT. It is translated as CASSFTGGTEAFF.